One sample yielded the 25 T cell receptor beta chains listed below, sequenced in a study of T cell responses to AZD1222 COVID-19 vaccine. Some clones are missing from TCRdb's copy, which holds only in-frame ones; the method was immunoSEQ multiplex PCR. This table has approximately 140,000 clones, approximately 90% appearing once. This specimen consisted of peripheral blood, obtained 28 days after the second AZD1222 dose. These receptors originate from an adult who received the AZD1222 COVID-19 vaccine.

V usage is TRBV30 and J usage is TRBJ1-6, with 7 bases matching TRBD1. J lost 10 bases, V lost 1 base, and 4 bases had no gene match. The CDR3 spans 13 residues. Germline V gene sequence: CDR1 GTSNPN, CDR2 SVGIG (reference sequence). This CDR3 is CAWSGQGRSPLHF. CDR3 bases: TGTGCCTGGAGTGGACAGGGACGGTCACCCCTCCACTTT.

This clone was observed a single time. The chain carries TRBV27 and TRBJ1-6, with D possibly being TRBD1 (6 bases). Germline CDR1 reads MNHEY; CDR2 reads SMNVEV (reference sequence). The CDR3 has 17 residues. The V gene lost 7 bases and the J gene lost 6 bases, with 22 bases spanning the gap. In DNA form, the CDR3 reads TGTGCCAGCAAGGAGGTTGTGGGTGAGGGGGTTAATTCACCCCTCCACTTT. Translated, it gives CASKEVVGEGVNSPLHF.

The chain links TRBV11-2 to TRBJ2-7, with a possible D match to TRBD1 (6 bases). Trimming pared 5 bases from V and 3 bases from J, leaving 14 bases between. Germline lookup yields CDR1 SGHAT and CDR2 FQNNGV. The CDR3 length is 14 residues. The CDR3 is CASSHGTGNYEQYF. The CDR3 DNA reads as TGTGCCAGCAGCCATGGTACAGGGAACTACGAGCAGTACTTC.

CDR3 region: CASSAGLASTDTQYF. The CDR3 region has the DNA TGTGCCAGCAGCGCGGGACTAGCGAGCACAGATACGCAGTATTTT. This rearrangement joins TRBV7-9 to TRBJ2-3; 10 bases agree with TRBD2. Losses at the gene ends were 5 bases for V and 0 bases for J; bases not matched to a gene: 2. The CDR3 has 15 residues. The germline CDR1 and CDR2 sequences are SEHNR and FQNEAQ (reference sequence).

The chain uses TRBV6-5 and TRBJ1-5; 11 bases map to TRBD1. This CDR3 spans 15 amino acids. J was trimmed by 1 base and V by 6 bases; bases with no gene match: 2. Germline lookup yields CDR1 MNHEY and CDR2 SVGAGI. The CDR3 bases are TGTGCCAGCAGCGGACAGGGGGCGAGCAATCAGCCCCAGCATTTT. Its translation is CASSGQGASNQPQHF.

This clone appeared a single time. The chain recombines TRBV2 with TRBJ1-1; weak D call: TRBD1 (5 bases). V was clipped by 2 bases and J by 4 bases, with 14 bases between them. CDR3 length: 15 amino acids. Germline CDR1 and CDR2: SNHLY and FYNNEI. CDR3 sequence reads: CASSELPGGLTEAFF. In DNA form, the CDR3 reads TGTGCCAGCAGTGAACTCCCGGGGGGACTCACTGAAGCTTTCTTT.

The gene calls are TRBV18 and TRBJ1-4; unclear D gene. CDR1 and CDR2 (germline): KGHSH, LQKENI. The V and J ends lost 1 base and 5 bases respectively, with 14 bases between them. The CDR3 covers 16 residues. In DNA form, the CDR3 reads TGTGCCAGCTCACCACGGGGTGGAAGGCTAAATGAAAAACTGTTTTTT. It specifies CASSPRGGRLNEKLFF.

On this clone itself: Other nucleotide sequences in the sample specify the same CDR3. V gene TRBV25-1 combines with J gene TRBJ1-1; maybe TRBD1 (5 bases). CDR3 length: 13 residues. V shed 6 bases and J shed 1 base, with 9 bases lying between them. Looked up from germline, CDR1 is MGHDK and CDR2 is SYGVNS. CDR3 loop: CASSRQGNTEAFF. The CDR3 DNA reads TGTGCCAGCAGCCGTCAGGGGAACACTGAAGCTTTCTTT. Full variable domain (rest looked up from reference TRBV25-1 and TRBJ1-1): EADIYQTPRYLVIGTGKKITLECSQTMGHDKMYWYQQDPGMELHLIHYSYGVNSTEKGDLSSESTVSRIRTEHFPLTLESARPSHTSQYLCASSRQGNTEAFFGQGTRLTVV.

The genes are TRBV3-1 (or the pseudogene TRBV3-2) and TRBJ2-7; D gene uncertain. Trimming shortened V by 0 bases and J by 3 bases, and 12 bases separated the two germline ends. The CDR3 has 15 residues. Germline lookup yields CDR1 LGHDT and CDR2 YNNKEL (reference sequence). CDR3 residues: CASSQDVATVYEQYF. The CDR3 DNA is TGTGCCAGCAGCCAAGATGTTGCCACAGTCTACGAGCAGTACTTC.

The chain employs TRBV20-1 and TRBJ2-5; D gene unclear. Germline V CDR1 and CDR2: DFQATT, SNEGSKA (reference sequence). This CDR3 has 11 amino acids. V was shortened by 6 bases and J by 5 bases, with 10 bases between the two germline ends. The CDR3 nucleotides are TGCAGTGCCCTTTATGCGGAGACCCAGTACTTC. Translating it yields CSALYAETQYF.

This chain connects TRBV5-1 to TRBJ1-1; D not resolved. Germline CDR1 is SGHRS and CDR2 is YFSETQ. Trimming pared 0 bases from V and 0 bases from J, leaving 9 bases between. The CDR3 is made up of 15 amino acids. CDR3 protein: CASSLDATVNTEAFF. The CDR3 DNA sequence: TGCGCCAGCAGCTTGGATGCGACTGTGAACACTGAAGCTTTCTTT.

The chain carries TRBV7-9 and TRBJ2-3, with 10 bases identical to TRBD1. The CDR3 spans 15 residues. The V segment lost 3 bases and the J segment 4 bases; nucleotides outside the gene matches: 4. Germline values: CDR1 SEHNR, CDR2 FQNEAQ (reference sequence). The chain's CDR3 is CASSFGQGVPDTQYF. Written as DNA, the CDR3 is TGTGCCAGCAGCTTTGGACAGGGGGTCCCAGATACGCAGTATTTT. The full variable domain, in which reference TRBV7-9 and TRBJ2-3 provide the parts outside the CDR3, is DTGVSQNPRHKITKRGQNVTFRCDPISEHNRLYWYRQTLGQGPEFLTYFQNEAQLEKSRLLSDRFSAERPKGSFSTLEIQRTEQGDSAMYLCASSFGQGVPDTQYFGPGTRLTVL.

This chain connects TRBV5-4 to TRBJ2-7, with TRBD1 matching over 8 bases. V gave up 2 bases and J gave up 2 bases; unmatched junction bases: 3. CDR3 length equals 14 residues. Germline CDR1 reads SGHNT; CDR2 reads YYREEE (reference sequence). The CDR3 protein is CASSFGDRPYEQYF. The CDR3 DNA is TGTGCCAGCAGCTTTGGGGACAGGCCCTACGAGCAGTACTTC.

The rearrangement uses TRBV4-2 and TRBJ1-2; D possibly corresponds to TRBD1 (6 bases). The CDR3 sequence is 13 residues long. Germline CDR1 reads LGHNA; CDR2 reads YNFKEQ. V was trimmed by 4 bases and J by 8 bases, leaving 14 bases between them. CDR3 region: CASSRTGGKGYTF. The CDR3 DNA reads TGTGCCAGCAGCCGGACGGGGGGCAAGGGCTACACCTTC.

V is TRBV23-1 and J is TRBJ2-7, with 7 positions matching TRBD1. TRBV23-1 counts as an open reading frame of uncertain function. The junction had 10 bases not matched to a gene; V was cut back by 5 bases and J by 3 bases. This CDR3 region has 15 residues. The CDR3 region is CASSTLPGTDYEQYF. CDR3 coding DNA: TGCGCCAGCAGTACCCTCCCCGGGACAGACTACGAGCAGTACTTC.

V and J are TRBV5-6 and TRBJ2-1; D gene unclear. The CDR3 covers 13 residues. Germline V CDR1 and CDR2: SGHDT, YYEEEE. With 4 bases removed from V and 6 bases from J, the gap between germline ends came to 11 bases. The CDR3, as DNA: TGTGCCAGCAGCACCATTTCCGTCAATGAGCAGTTCTTC. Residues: CASSTISVNEQFF.

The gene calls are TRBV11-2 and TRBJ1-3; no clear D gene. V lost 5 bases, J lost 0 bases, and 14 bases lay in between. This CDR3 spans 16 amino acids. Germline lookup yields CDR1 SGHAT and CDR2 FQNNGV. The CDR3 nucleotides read TGTGCCAGCAGCCCCTTTGCCGGGAACTCTGGAAACACCATATATTTT. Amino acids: CASSPFAGNSGNTIYF. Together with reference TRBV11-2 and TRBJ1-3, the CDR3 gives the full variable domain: EAGVAQSPRYKIIEKRQSVAFWCNPISGHATLYWYQQILGQGPKLLIQFQNNGVVDDSQLPKDRFSAERLKGVDSTLKIQPAKLEDSAVYLCASSPFAGNSGNTIYFGEGSWLTVV.

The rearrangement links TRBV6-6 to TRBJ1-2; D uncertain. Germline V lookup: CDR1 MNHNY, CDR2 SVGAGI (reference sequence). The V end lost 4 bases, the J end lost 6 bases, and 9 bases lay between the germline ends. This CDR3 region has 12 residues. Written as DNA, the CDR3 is TGTGCCAGCAGTTCCGTCGGGGATGGCTACACCTTC. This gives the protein CASSSVGDGYTF.

The CDR3 loop reads CASSPGTGPKTQYF. The CDR3 region has the DNA TGTGCCAGCTCACCCGGGACAGGGCCAAAGACCCAGTACTTC. This chain uses TRBV18 with TRBJ2-5, with 9 bases matching TRBD1. The germline V gene encodes CDR1 KGHSH and CDR2 LQKENI. The CDR3 totals 14 residues. After removal of 3 bases from V and 6 bases from J, the junction contained 5 bases not matched to a gene.

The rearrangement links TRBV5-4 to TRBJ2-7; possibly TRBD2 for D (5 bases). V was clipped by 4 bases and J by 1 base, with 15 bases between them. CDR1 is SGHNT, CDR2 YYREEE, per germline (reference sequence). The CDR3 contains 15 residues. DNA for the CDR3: TGTGCCAGCAGCCCGACGAGCCAGCGGTCCTACGAGCAGTACTTC. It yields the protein CASSPTSQRSYEQYF.

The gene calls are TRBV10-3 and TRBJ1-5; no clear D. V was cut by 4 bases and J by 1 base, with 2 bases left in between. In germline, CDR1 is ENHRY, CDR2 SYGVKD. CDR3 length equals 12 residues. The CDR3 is CAISASNQPQHF. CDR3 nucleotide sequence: TGTGCCATCAGTGCGAGCAATCAGCCCCAGCATTTT.

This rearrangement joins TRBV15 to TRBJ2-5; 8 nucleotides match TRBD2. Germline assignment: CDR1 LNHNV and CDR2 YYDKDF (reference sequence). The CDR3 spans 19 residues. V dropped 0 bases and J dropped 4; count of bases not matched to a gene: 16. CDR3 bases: TGTGCCACCAGCAGAGATTACCCAGCGGGAGAGGGGTCGGGAGAGACCCAGTACTTC. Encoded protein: CATSRDYPAGEGSGETQYF. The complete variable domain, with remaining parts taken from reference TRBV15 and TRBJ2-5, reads DAMVIQNPRYQVTQFGKPVTLSCSQTLNHNVMYWYQQKSSQAPKLLFHYYDKDFNNEADTPDNFQSRRPNTSFCFLDIRSPGLGDTAMYLCATSRDYPAGEGSGETQYFGPGTRLLVL.

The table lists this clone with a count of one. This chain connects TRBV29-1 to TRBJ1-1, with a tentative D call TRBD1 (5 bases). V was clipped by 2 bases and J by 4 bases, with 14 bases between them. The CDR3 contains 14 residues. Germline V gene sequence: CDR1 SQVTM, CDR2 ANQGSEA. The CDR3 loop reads CSVESVRVGTEAFF. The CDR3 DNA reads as TGCAGCGTTGAAAGCGTCAGGGTGGGCACTGAAGCTTTCTTT.

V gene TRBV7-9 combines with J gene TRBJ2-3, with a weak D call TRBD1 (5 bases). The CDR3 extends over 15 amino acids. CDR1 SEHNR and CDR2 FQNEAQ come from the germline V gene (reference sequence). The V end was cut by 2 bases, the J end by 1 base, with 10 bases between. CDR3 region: CASSLNQGGTDTQYF. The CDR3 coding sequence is TGTGCCAGCAGCTTAAATCAAGGGGGCACAGATACGCAGTATTTT.

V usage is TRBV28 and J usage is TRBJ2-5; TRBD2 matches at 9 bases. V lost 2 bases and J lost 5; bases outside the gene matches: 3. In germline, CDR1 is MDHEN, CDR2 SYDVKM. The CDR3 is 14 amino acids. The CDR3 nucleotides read TGTGCCAGCAGTTTAGGCGGGAGGGTCGAGACCCAGTACTTC. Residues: CASSLGGRVETQYF.